A selection of T cell receptor beta chains follows, all from one sample in a study of blood T cell repertoires in COVID-19. Here immunoSEQ multiplex PCR was the method, and the copy in TCRdb shows in-frame clones only, minus some. Of 87,000 or so clones listed, 65% to 90% are singletons. Sequenced sample: peripheral blood. The receptor source for this set is a woman at least 80 years old with active or convalescent COVID-19. Both conserved end residues are part of each CDR3. A D gene is named only where the DNA matches it firmly. Size is omitted from some rows. Given values are once, few, many or a class for expanded clones.

J gene: TRBJ2-2
D gene: .
V gene: TRBV7-9
clone size: few
CDR3 protein: CASSQITGLNTGELFF
CDR3 DNA: TGTGCCAGCAGCCAGATTACAGGGTTAAACACCGGGGAGCTGTTTTTT

J gene: TRBJ1-2
D gene: .
V gene: TRBV4-2
clone size: few
CDR3 protein: CASSQEGAGANYGYTF
CDR3 DNA: TGTGCCAGCAGCCAAGAAGGGGCGGGGGCCAACTATGGCTACACCTTC

J gene: TRBJ1-2
D gene: .
V gene: TRBV5-5
clone size: .
CDR3 protein: CASSLSLYGYTF
CDR3 DNA: TGTGCCAGCAGCTTGTCCCTCTATGGCTACACCTTC

J gene: TRBJ1-1
D gene: TRBD1
V gene: TRBV5-1
clone size: .
CDR3 protein: CASSLRGQGASNSEAFF
CDR3 DNA: TGCGCCAGCAGCTTGAGAGGCCAGGGGGCTAGCAATTCTGAAGCTTTCTTT

J gene: TRBJ2-7
D gene: .
V gene: TRBV28
clone size: .
CDR3 protein: CASSLFGSRGYEQYF
CDR3 DNA: TGTGCCAGCAGTTTATTCGGGAGCAGAGGTTACGAGCAGTACTTC

J gene: TRBJ2-3
D gene: TRBD2
V gene: TRBV28
clone size: once
CDR3 protein: CASSPSSGSGDTQYF
CDR3 DNA: TGTGCCAGCAGTCCATCTAGCGGGAGTGGAGATACGCAGTATTTT

J gene: TRBJ2-5
D gene: .
V gene: TRBV5-4
clone size: .
CDR3 protein: CASSSYREEETQYF
CDR3 DNA: TGTGCCAGCAGCTCATACAGGGAAGAGGAGACCCAGTACTTC

J gene: TRBJ2-7
D gene: .
V gene: TRBV20-1
clone size: few
CDR3 protein: CSATTGIKQYF
CDR3 DNA: TGCAGTGCTACTACAGGGATTAAGCAGTACTTC

J gene: TRBJ2-1
D gene: .
V gene: TRBV7-3
clone size: .
CDR3 protein: CASSLNPGSYNEQFF
CDR3 DNA: TGTGCCAGCAGCTTAAACCCGGGCTCCTACAATGAGCAGTTCTTC

J gene: TRBJ1-3
D gene: .
V gene: TRBV9
clone size: .
CDR3 protein: CASSPEATVSGNTIYF
CDR3 DNA: TGTGCCAGCAGCCCCGAAGCGACAGTTTCCGGAAACACCATATATTTT

J gene: TRBJ2-1
D gene: TRBD1
V gene: TRBV10-3
clone size: .
CDR3 protein: CAISGGQGPNEQFF
CDR3 DNA: TGTGCCATCAGTGGGGGACAGGGACCCAATGAGCAGTTCTTC

J gene: TRBJ2-1
D gene: .
V gene: TRBV28
clone size: .
CDR3 protein: CASSLIGNEQFF
CDR3 DNA: TGTGCCAGCAGTTTGATCGGGAATGAGCAGTTCTTC

J gene: TRBJ2-5
D gene: TRBD2
V gene: TRBV30
clone size: .
CDR3 protein: CAWAGLAGAEKTQYF
CDR3 DNA: TGTGCCTGGGCTGGACTAGCGGGAGCTGAGAAGACCCAGTACTTC

J gene: TRBJ1-1
D gene: .
V gene: TRBV12-5
clone size: .
CDR3 protein: CASGLYINTEAFF
CDR3 DNA: TGTGCTAGTGGTTTGTACATAAACACTGAAGCTTTCTTT

J gene: TRBJ2-7
D gene: TRBD2
V gene: TRBV7-9
clone size: .
CDR3 protein: CASSTGTSGRAEEQYF
CDR3 DNA: TGTGCCAGCAGCACCGGGACTAGCGGGAGGGCCGAGGAGCAGTACTTC

J gene: TRBJ1-2
D gene: .
V gene: TRBV7-2
clone size: few
CDR3 protein: CASTLLTLQGDYTF
CDR3 DNA: TGTGCCAGCACCTTGCTGACCTTACAGGGCGACTACACCTTC

J gene: TRBJ2-2
D gene: .
V gene: TRBV11-2
clone size: .
CDR3 protein: CASSVQGTTGELFF
CDR3 DNA: TGTGCCAGCAGCGTCCAGGGGACGACCGGGGAGCTGTTTTTT

J gene: TRBJ2-1
D gene: .
V gene: TRBV21-1
clone size: .
CDR3 protein: CASSNSSGGRSYNEQFF
CDR3 DNA: TGTGCCAGCAGCAACTCAAGCGGGGGCCGCTCCTACAATGAGCAGTTCTTC

J gene: TRBJ2-7
D gene: TRBD2
V gene: TRBV10-1
clone size: .
CDR3 protein: CASSENGKASGEEGVPVRKQYF
CDR3 DNA: TGCGCCAGCAGTGAGAATGGGAAGGCTAGCGGGGAAGAGGGGGTCCCGGTTCGGAAGCAGTACTTC

J gene: TRBJ2-2
D gene: .
V gene: TRBV2
clone size: .
CDR3 protein: CASSEAQFGELFF
CDR3 DNA: TGTGCCAGCAGTGAAGCGCAGTTCGGGGAGCTGTTTTTT

J gene: TRBJ2-1
D gene: TRBD2
V gene: TRBV6-1
clone size: .
CDR3 protein: CASSDRTSGRAGDNEQFF
CDR3 DNA: TGTGCCAGCAGTGACCGAACTAGCGGGAGGGCCGGCGACAATGAGCAGTTCTTC

J gene: TRBJ2-2
D gene: TRBD2
V gene: TRBV4-3
clone size: .
CDR3 protein: CASSQEPSGRITGELFF
CDR3 DNA: TGCGCCAGCAGCCAAGAGCCTAGCGGGAGAATCACCGGGGAGCTGTTTTTT

J gene: TRBJ2-1
D gene: .
V gene: TRBV5-5
clone size: .
CDR3 protein: CASSFPTRAYNEQFF
CDR3 DNA: TGTGCCAGCAGTTTTCCGACTAGAGCCTACAATGAGCAGTTCTTC

J gene: TRBJ2-5
D gene: .
V gene: TRBV4-1
clone size: .
CDR3 protein: CARSRTGEIQETQYF
CDR3 DNA: TGCGCCCGCAGCCGGACGGGGGAGATCCAAGAGACCCAGTACTTC

J gene: TRBJ1-6
D gene: .
V gene: TRBV18
clone size: .
CDR3 protein: CASSPLGGSYNSPLHF
CDR3 DNA: TGTGCCAGCTCACCACTCGGGGGCTCCTATAATTCACCCCTCCACTTT

J gene: TRBJ2-1
D gene: .
V gene: TRBV12-5
clone size: .
CDR3 protein: CASGELYEQFF
CDR3 DNA: TGTGCTAGTGGTGAACTCTATGAGCAGTTCTTC

J gene: TRBJ2-4
D gene: TRBD2
V gene: TRBV6-5
clone size: .
CDR3 protein: CARGNLTSGRALPDF
CDR3 DNA: TGTGCCAGGGGGAACCTGACTAGCGGGAGGGCCCTTCCGGACTTC

J gene: TRBJ2-5
D gene: TRBD1
V gene: TRBV9
clone size: .
CDR3 protein: CASSFPAGGRGQETQYF
CDR3 DNA: TGTGCCAGCAGCTTCCCGGCGGGCGGCAGGGGGCAAGAGACCCAGTACTTC

J gene: TRBJ2-7
D gene: TRBD1
V gene: TRBV7-2
clone size: .
CDR3 protein: CASRELRGLPYEQYF
CDR3 DNA: TGTGCCAGCAGGGAACTGAGGGGGCTCCCCTACGAGCAGTACTTC

J gene: TRBJ1-6
D gene: TRBD1
V gene: TRBV2
clone size: few
CDR3 protein: CASSDRGTYNSPLHF
CDR3 DNA: TGTGCCAGCAGTGACAGGGGGACCTATAATTCACCCCTCCACTTT

J gene: TRBJ2-5
D gene: .
V gene: TRBV2
clone size: .
CDR3 protein: CASSGPVQETQYF
CDR3 DNA: TGTGCCAGCAGTGGTCCGGTCCAAGAGACCCAGTACTTC

J gene: TRBJ2-5
D gene: .
V gene: TRBV19
clone size: .
CDR3 protein: CASSIPSQETQYF
CDR3 DNA: TGTGCCAGTAGTATACCCAGCCAAGAGACCCAGTACTTC

J gene: TRBJ2-5
D gene: TRBD2
V gene: TRBV5-4
clone size: .
CDR3 protein: CASNLAGGGETQYF
CDR3 DNA: TGTGCCAGCAACTTAGCGGGGGGTGGAGAGACCCAGTACTTC

J gene: TRBJ2-3
D gene: TRBD2
V gene: TRBV9
clone size: once
CDR3 protein: CASSGTPGLARGGDTQYF
CDR3 DNA: TGTGCCAGCAGCGGGACCCCGGGACTAGCTCGCGGGGGAGATACGCAGTATTTT

J gene: TRBJ2-6
D gene: TRBD1
V gene: TRBV5-4
clone size: .
CDR3 protein: CASSAGQVYSGANVLTF
CDR3 DNA: TGTGCCAGCAGCGCGGGACAGGTTTACTCTGGGGCCAACGTCCTGACTTTC

J gene: TRBJ2-7
D gene: TRBD2
V gene: TRBV6-1
clone size: few
CDR3 protein: CASSEVLAGVGEQYF
CDR3 DNA: TGTGCCAGCAGTGAAGTTCTAGCGGGCGTGGGGGAGCAGTACTTC

J gene: TRBJ1-3
D gene: TRBD1
V gene: TRBV7-2
clone size: .
CDR3 protein: CASSLVQGASGNTIYF
CDR3 DNA: TGTGCCAGCAGCTTGGTACAGGGGGCATCTGGAAACACCATATATTTT

J gene: TRBJ2-1
D gene: TRBD1
V gene: TRBV6-2/TRBV6-3
clone size: once
CDR3 protein: CASSTTGGTSYNEQFF
CDR3 DNA: TGTGCCAGCAGCACGACAGGGGGCACTTCCTACAATGAGCAGTTCTTC

J gene: TRBJ1-1
D gene: TRBD1
V gene: TRBV5-1
clone size: once
CDR3 protein: CASSLSGQGDTEAFF
CDR3 DNA: TGCGCCAGCAGCCTATCGGGACAGGGGGACACTGAAGCTTTCTTT

J gene: TRBJ2-2
D gene: .
V gene: TRBV14
clone size: .
CDR3 protein: CASSQVAGELFF
CDR3 DNA: TGTGCCAGCAGCCAAGTCGCCGGGGAGCTGTTTTTT

J gene: TRBJ1-2
D gene: TRBD1
V gene: TRBV7-2
clone size: .
CDR3 protein: CASSKDRGLNGYTF
CDR3 DNA: TGTGCCAGCAGCAAAGACAGGGGGCTCAATGGCTACACCTTC

J gene: TRBJ2-7
D gene: TRBD2
V gene: TRBV7-2
clone size: .
CDR3 protein: CASSFVLAGGTYEQYF
CDR3 DNA: TGTGCCAGCAGCTTCGTACTAGCGGGAGGTACCTACGAGCAGTACTTC

J gene: TRBJ2-4
D gene: .
V gene: TRBV5-1
clone size: .
CDR3 protein: CASSLDLGRGGIQYF
CDR3 DNA: TGCGCCAGCAGCTTGGACCTAGGCAGGGGTGGCATTCAGTACTTC

J gene: TRBJ1-5
D gene: .
V gene: TRBV9
clone size: .
CDR3 protein: CASSVTGSNQPQHF
CDR3 DNA: TGTGCCAGCAGCGTAACAGGGAGCAATCAGCCCCAGCATTTT